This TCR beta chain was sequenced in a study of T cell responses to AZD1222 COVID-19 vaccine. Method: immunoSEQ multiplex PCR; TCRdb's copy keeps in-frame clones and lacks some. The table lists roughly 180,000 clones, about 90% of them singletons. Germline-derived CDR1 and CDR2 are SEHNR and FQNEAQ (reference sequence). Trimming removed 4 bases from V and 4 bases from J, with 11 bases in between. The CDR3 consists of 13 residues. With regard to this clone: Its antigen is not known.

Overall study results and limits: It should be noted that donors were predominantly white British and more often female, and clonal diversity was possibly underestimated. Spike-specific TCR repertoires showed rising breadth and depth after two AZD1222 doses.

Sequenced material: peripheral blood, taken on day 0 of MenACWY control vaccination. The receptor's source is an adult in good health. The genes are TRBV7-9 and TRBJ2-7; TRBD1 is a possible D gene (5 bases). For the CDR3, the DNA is TGTGCCAGCAGCTCCAGACAGAGGTACGAGCAGTACTTC. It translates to CASSSRQRYEQYF.